This TCR beta chain was recorded in a study of blood T cell repertoires in COVID-19. At the level of the study: Samples came from the United States, Italy and Spain, spanning acute and convalescent COVID-19. T cells, B-cell-depleted T cells, or PBMCs supplied cDNA or gDNA.

Original data processing: Amplification of reference gene primers provided the estimated nucleated cell counts. Produced via immunoSEQ multiplex PCR; TCRdb's table is partial and in-frame only. That table gives V, J and clone size, and the DNA gave D and trimming. The sample holds roughly 240,000 clones, roughly 86% seen once. Germline CDR1 reads GTSNPN; CDR2 reads SVGIG (reference sequence). Trimming left V 2 bases short and J 7 bases short, with 8 bases between. The CDR3 runs 11 residues. Sequenced input: peripheral blood. This clonotype was obtained from a young man with active or convalescent COVID-19. This chain connects TRBV30 to TRBJ1-1; D is unresolved. CDR3: CAWSLQSEAFF. The CDR3 bases are TGTGCCTGGAGTTTACAGAGTGAAGCTTTCTTT.